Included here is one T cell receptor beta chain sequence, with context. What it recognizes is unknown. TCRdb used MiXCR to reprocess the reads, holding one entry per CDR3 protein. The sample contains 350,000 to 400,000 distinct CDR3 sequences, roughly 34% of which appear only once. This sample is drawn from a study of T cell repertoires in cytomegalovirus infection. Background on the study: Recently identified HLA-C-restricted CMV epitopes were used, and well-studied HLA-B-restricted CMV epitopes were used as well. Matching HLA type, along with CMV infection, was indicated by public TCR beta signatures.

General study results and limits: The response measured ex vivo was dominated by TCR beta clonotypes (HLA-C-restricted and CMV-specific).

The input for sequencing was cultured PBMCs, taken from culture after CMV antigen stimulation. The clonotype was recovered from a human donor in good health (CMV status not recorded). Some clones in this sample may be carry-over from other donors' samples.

CDR3 amino acids: CASRRERQASQTF. The CDR3 nucleotides are TGTGCCAGCAGGAGGGAGAGGCAGGCGAGCCAGACTTTC. The chain combines TRBV6-5 with TRBJ2-6, with TRBD2 as a possible D gene (5 bases). Germline CDR1 MNHEY, CDR2 SVGAGI. V was trimmed by 6 bases and J by 18 bases, leaving 21 bases between them. The CDR3 length is 13 residues.